These 8 T cell receptor beta chains were sequenced from one sample in a study of T cell clones after liver transplantation. The repertoire was sequenced with immunoSEQ multiplex PCR; TCRdb's copy has only in-frame clones and lacks some. This table holds tens of thousands of clones, 60% to 75% found once. Material: CD4+ T cells from blood, obtained at the 22-month timepoint. The source of these receptors is a human patient who received a liver transplant. The graft donor may account for some of the T cells.

This rearrangement joins TRBV19 to TRBJ1-2; 10 positions match TRBD1. The V and J ends lost 5 bases and 4 bases, in that order; junction bases with no gene match: 4. Per the germline V gene, CDR1 is LNHDA and CDR2 is SQIVND (reference sequence). The CDR3 consists of 14 residues. The CDR3 region has the DNA TGTGCCAGTAGTGGGACAGGGGCGGGCTATGGCTACACCTTC. Its translation is CASSGTGAGYGYTF.

V is TRBV10-3 and J is TRBJ2-7; 16 nucleotides align to TRBD2. J was trimmed by 6 bases and V by 4 bases; bases with no gene match: 12. The CDR3 is made up of 18 amino acids. Germline loops: CDR1 ENHRY, CDR2 SYGVKD. The DNA of the CDR3 is TGTGCCATCAGTGCTCGGGGACTAGCGGGGGGGGACGCAGCCGAGCAGTACTTC. It codes for CAISARGLAGGDAAEQYF.

The gene calls are TRBV6-6 and TRBJ1-4; D remains ambiguous. V lost 6 bases, J lost 1 base, and 6 bases lay in between. The germline CDR1 and CDR2 sequences are MNHNY and SVGAGI (reference sequence). CDR3 length: 13 amino acids. DNA of the CDR3: TGTGCCAGCAGGCAGCAAACTAATGAAAAACTGTTTTTT. Translated, it gives CASRQQTNEKLFF.

The chain combines TRBV7-9 with TRBJ1-2; 9 bases agree with TRBD1. The CDR3 loop spans 16 amino acids. Germline V lookup: CDR1 SEHNR, CDR2 FQNEAQ (reference sequence). The J segment lost 5 bases and the V segment lost 1 base, leaving 8 bases of the junction unmatched. The CDR3 region has the DNA TGTGCCAGCAGCTTAGGAACAGGGGGCGATCAATATGGCTACACCTTC. Translating gives CASSLGTGGDQYGYTF. The variable domain in full, with the rest retrieved from reference TRBV7-9 and TRBJ1-2, is DTGVSQNPRHKITKRGQNVTFRCDPISEHNRLYWYRQTLGQGPEFLTYFQNEAQLEKSRLLSDRFSAERPKGSFSTLEIQRTEQGDSAMYLCASSLGTGGDQYGYTFGSGTRLTVV.

This chain uses TRBV18 with TRBJ1-1, with 9 bases fitting TRBD1. The CDR3 is 17 residues long. Germline V lookup: CDR1 KGHSH, CDR2 LQKENI. Losses at the gene ends were 2 bases for V and 0 bases for J; bases not matched to a gene: 7. In DNA, the CDR3 is TGTGCCAGCTCACCAGGTCGGGACAGGGATATGAACACTGAAGCTTTCTTT. Translation: CASSPGRDRDMNTEAFF.

This clone appeared a few times. V usage is TRBV4-2 and J usage is TRBJ1-6, with D tentatively TRBD1 (5 bases). Germline assignment: CDR1 LGHNA and CDR2 YNFKEQ. The CDR3 consists of 15 residues. V was pared by 0 bases and J by 10 bases, with 13 bases between. The CDR3 loop is CASSQDRGEASPLHF. CDR3 sequence (DNA): TGTGCCAGCAGCCAAGATCGGGGGGAAGCGTCACCCCTCCACTTT.

The chain uses TRBV23-1 and TRBJ2-1, with TRBD1 matching over 9 bases. TRBV23-1 is known as an ORF, though its function is uncertain. J gave up 4 bases and V 7 bases, and 17 bases lay outside the gene matches. This CDR3 is built from 18 residues. CDR3 DNA: TGCGCCAGCACCCCCCATACAGGGGGCGGGCGCCAGTACAATGAGCAGTTCTTC. It specifies CASTPHTGGGRQYNEQFF.

V gene TRBV7-9 combines with J gene TRBJ2-6; weak D call: TRBD1 (5 bases). V was pared by 6 bases and J by 4 bases, with 7 bases between. The CDR3 is 13 amino acids. Looked up from germline, CDR1 is SEHNR and CDR2 is FQNEAQ (reference sequence). CDR3 in amino acids: CASRGLGANVLTF. In DNA form, the CDR3 reads TGTGCCAGCAGGGGGCTCGGGGCCAACGTCCTGACTTTC.